Sequencing of this T cell receptor beta chain was carried out in a study of blood T cells in healthy people across ages. This clonotype was recorded a few times. The CDR3 length is 12 residues. Germline V gives CDR1 LNHDA, CDR2 SQIVND (reference sequence). V was shortened by 5 bases and J by 0 bases, with 4 bases between the two germline ends. Sample-barcoded 5' priming and a J-beta primer mix drove a second PCR of 7 to 11 cycles. MiXCR was run by TCRdb on the 5' RACE reads, yielding one entry per CDR3 protein. The sample consists of hundreds of thousands of distinct CDR3 sequences, more than 40% of them appearing once.

The receptor comes from a man between 60 and 75 years old in good health. The sample was blood. The gene calls are TRBV19 and TRBJ2-5; D is undetermined. The CDR3 sequence: CASSGHQETQYF. The CDR3 nucleotides read TGTGCCAGTAGTGGACACCAAGAGACCCAGTACTTC.